This T cell receptor beta chain was identified in a study of T-cell memory formation after mild COVID-19. In the study overall: Largely, the TCR clusters proved donor specific.

CDR3 length equals 13 residues. V was cut by 6 bases and J by 8 bases, with 11 bases left in between. Germline assignment: CDR1 SNHLY and CDR2 FYNNEI. TCRdb re-called the 5' RACE reads through MiXCR, storing one row per CDR3 protein. This table holds 300,000 or so distinct CDR3 sequences, under 20% found once. Sequenced: PBMCs or a T cell subset sorted from them (not recorded which). The clonotype originates from a young man who had mild COVID-19 (a few samples of this study predate the infection). Cell type and time point are not known. The chain joins TRBV2 to TRBJ1-6; D might be TRBD1 (6 bases). In DNA, the CDR3 is TGTGCCAGCAGAGATAACAGGGATTCACCCCTCCACTTT. As protein: CASRDNRDSPLHF.